Below are 29 T cell receptor beta chains sequenced from a single sample in a study of blood T cell repertoires in COVID-19 (dated by TCRdb to the early 2020s). The method was the immunoSEQ multiplex PCR assay. This is the immuneACCESS table as TCRdb keeps it, with only in-frame sequences that have V and J called. A part of the clones is gone; compared with another copy, unresolved V genes explain less than half, and the rest is unexplained. The sample contains roughly 200,000 clones, more than 85% of them found a single time. Roughly 10% of the sample comes from the top ten. Sequenced input: peripheral blood. The origin of the receptors is a woman aged 45-60 years with COVID-19, enrolled during active disease.

This clone was observed once. The gene calls are TRBV4-1 and TRBJ2-2, with unresolved D. Germline V CDR1 and CDR2: MGHRA, YSYEKL. The CDR3 spans 12 residues. The V end was cut by 0 bases, the J end by 7 bases, with 3 bases between. The CDR3 DNA is TGCGCCAGCAGCCAAGATAACGGGGAGCTGTTTTTT. This encodes CASSQDNGELFF.

This sequence joins TRBV25-1 and TRBJ1-5; 9 bases are a match to TRBD1. The ends lost 5 bases at V and 5 bases at J; junction bases unmatched: 7. The CDR3 has 15 residues. In germline, CDR1 is MGHDK, CDR2 SYGVNS. The CDR3 bases are TGTGCCAGCAGTCAGGGACAGGGTAGGGATCAGCCCCAGCATTTT. Protein: CASSQGQGRDQPQHF.

The chain couples TRBV2 to TRBJ2-1; 10 nucleotides match TRBD2. The V gene's germline CDR1 is SNHLY and CDR2 FYNNEI. CDR3 length: 17 amino acids. The V gene end was trimmed by 6 bases and the J gene end by 6 bases; junction bases not matched to a gene: 14. The CDR3 nucleotides read TGTGCCAGCAGCCAGAGCCCGGGACTAGCGAATGTCAATGAGCAGTTCTTC. Its translation: CASSQSPGLANVNEQFF.

The chain recombines TRBV24-1 with TRBJ1-5; D may be TRBD1 (6 bases). CDR3 length: 14 residues. Looked up from germline, CDR1 is KGHDR and CDR2 is SFDVKD. V was trimmed by 5 bases and J by 0 bases, leaving 7 bases between them. CDR3 residues: CATSGQVSNQPQHF. In DNA form, the CDR3 reads TGTGCCACCAGTGGACAGGTTAGCAATCAGCCCCAGCATTTT.

This chain links TRBV3-1 (or the pseudogene TRBV3-2) with TRBJ1-1; 10 positions agree with TRBD1. Germline loops: CDR1 LGHDT, CDR2 YNNKEL (reference sequence). The CDR3 consists of 14 residues. V was clipped by 4 bases and J by 5 bases; unmatched bases: 4. CDR3 sequence reads: CASSRQGALTEAFF. The CDR3 DNA reads as TGTGCCAGCAGCCGACAGGGGGCGTTAACTGAAGCTTTCTTT.

This chain uses TRBV6-5 with TRBJ2-7, with 7 positions matching TRBD1. This CDR3 is built from 14 residues. J was trimmed by 6 bases and V by 8 bases; bases with no gene match: 13. Germline CDR1 MNHEY, CDR2 SVGAGI. CDR3: CASRVERGLSEQYF. CDR3 sequence (DNA): TGTGCCAGCCGAGTAGAGAGGGGGCTAAGCGAGCAGTACTTC.

This clone was counted once. The chain links TRBV4-3 to TRBJ1-4; D is unclear. The germline gives CDR1 LGHNA, CDR2 YSLEER. V was clipped by 3 bases and J by 10 bases, with 24 bases between them. This CDR3 contains 17 residues. Here the CDR3 DNA reads TGCGCCAGCAGCCAGGATCTCTACCGGGGTCAGACCCTAAAACTGTTTTTT. Its translation: CASSQDLYRGQTLKLFF.

This clone was counted once. The chain recombines TRBV27 with TRBJ1-6; D is perhaps TRBD1 (6 bases). V was shortened by 4 bases and J by 0 bases, with 13 bases between the two germline ends. The CDR3 is made up of 17 amino acids. Germline V CDR1 and CDR2: MNHEY, SMNVEV (reference sequence). The CDR3 loop reads CASSSPRGSSYNSPLHF. CDR3 DNA: TGTGCCAGCAGTTCCCCCAGGGGAAGCTCCTATAATTCACCCCTCCACTTT.

The V call is TRBV11-3, the J call TRBJ2-3; tentatively, D is TRBD1 (6 bases). Germline V gives CDR1 SGHNT, CDR2 YENEEA. The CDR3 extends over 16 amino acids. Trimming cost V 1 base and J 4 bases, with 15 bases left between them. This chain's CDR3 is CASSLGWGTQADTQYF. CDR3 nucleotide sequence: TGTGCCAGCAGCTTAGGATGGGGGACACAGGCAGATACGCAGTATTTT.

This sequence joins TRBV19 and TRBJ1-1, with D perhaps TRBD1 (6 bases). V gave up 5 bases and J gave up 0 bases, with 13 bases separating them. The CDR3 contains 15 residues. Germline-derived CDR1 and CDR2 are LNHDA and SQIVND (reference sequence). CDR3 protein: CASSPWDTMNTEAFF. In nucleotides, the CDR3 is TGTGCCAGTAGTCCTTGGGACACAATGAACACTGAAGCTTTCTTT.

This sequence joins TRBV7-6 and TRBJ2-2; the D gene is possibly TRBD2 (5 bases). Trimming shortened V by 5 bases and J by 1 base, and 11 bases separated the two germline ends. CDR3 size: 15 residues. Germline V CDR1 and CDR2: SGHVS, FNYEAQ. CDR3 coding DNA: TGTGCCAGCAGCGAGTACGAGGGGAACACCGGGGAGCTGTTTTTT. Amino acid sequence: CASSEYEGNTGELFF. Full variable domain (outside the CDR3, taken from reference TRBV7-6 and TRBJ2-2): GAGVSQSPRYKVTKRGQDVALRCDPISGHVSLYWYRQALGQGPEFLTYFNYEAQQDKSGLPNDRFSAERPEGSISTLTIQRTEQRDSAMYRCASSEYEGNTGELFFGEGSRLTVL.

The rearrangement joins TRBV13 to TRBJ2-7; 9 positions match TRBD1. Germline CDR1 reads PRHDT; CDR2 reads FYEKMQ (reference sequence). This CDR3 contains 16 residues. V shed 1 base and J 0 bases; nucleotides not matched to a gene: 4. The CDR3 bases are TGTGCCAGCAGCTTAGCCAGGGGACAGGGCTCCTACGAGCAGTACGTC. Residues: CASSLARGQGSYEQYV.

This clone appeared once. The rearrangement joins TRBV6-5 to TRBJ2-2; possibly TRBD2 for D (5 bases). This CDR3 spans 15 amino acids. Germline CDR1 MNHEY, CDR2 SVGAGI. V shed 6 bases and J shed 1 base, with 12 bases lying between them. CDR3 in DNA: TGTGCCAGCAGATGGGGAGTACAGAACACCGGGGAGCTGTTTTTT. This translates into CASRWGVQNTGELFF.

This clone was seen only once. The gene calls are TRBV11-3 and TRBJ2-1; 7 bases map to TRBD2. V lost 7 bases to trimming and J lost 4 bases; unmatched junction nucleotides: 10. In germline, CDR1 is SGHNT, CDR2 YENEEA. The CDR3 spans 15 residues. The CDR3 loop reads CASTNRGDLYNEQFF. CDR3 DNA: TGTGCCAGCACCAACCGGGGGGATCTTTACAATGAGCAGTTCTTC.

CDR3 sequence (DNA): TGTGCCAGCAGCGCGGACAGGGGCCGCGCCGGAGAAAAACTGTTTTTT. As protein: CASSADRGRAGEKLFF. This chain joins TRBV9 and TRBJ1-4; 9 bases agree with TRBD1. The V gene end was trimmed by 3 bases and the J gene end by 8 bases; junction bases not matched to a gene: 11. Germline V CDR1 and CDR2: SGDLS, YYNGEE. The CDR3 extends over 16 amino acids.

This chain uses TRBV6-6 with TRBJ1-1; maybe TRBD1 (6 bases). Looked up from germline, CDR1 is MNHNY and CDR2 is SVGAGI (reference sequence). This CDR3 is built from 12 residues. V gave up 5 bases and J gave up 6 bases, with 10 bases separating them. The CDR3 reads CASSAGVSEAFF. In nucleotides, the CDR3 is TGTGCCAGCAGTGCAGGGGTATCTGAAGCTTTCTTT.

This clone was seen only once. The chain recombines TRBV6-6 with TRBJ2-1, with D perhaps TRBD2 (5 bases). Germline loops: CDR1 MNHNY, CDR2 SVGAGI (reference sequence). The CDR3 sequence is 14 residues long. V was cut by 7 bases and J by 7 bases, with 17 bases left in between. The CDR3 DNA follows: TGTGCCAGCATTAACGGGGTATGGGGAAATGAGCAGTTCTTC. It yields the protein CASINGVWGNEQFF.

The CDR3 nucleotides are TGTGCCAGCTCACTAAAAGCCAACTATGGCTACACCTTC. It translates to CASSLKANYGYTF. The chain uses TRBV18 and TRBJ1-2; no clear D gene. The CDR3 is made up of 13 amino acids. CDR1 and CDR2 (germline): KGHSH, LQKENI. The V end was cut by 4 bases, the J end by 2 bases, with 8 bases between. The variable domain in full, with the rest retrieved from reference TRBV18 and TRBJ1-2, is NAGVMQNPRHLVRRRGQEARLRCSPMKGHSHVYWYRQLPEEGLKFMVYLQKENIIDESGMPKERFSAEFPKEGPSILRIQQVVRGDSAAYFCASSLKANYGYTFGSGTRLTVV.

This chain connects TRBV11-3 to TRBJ2-3; TRBD1 is a possible D gene (7 bases). Germline CDR1 SGHNT, CDR2 YENEEA. The V end lost 5 bases, the J end lost 4 bases, and 19 bases lay between the germline ends. The length of the CDR3 is 16 residues. CDR3: CASSLSRTGGADTQYF. The CDR3, as DNA: TGTGCCAGCAGCCTTAGCCGGACAGGCGGGGCAGATACGCAGTATTTT.

The genes are TRBV11-2 and TRBJ2-3; TRBD1 aligns across 9 bases. V shed 4 bases, J shed 5 bases, and the junction held 13 bases outside the gene matches. The length of the CDR3 is 17 residues. Germline V CDR1 and CDR2: SGHAT, FQNNGV. The CDR3 DNA reads as TGTGCCAGCAGCTCACTCTCCGGGACAGGGTTTATAGATACGCAGTATTTT. Protein: CASSSLSGTGFIDTQYF.

V gene TRBV27 combines with J gene TRBJ2-2; TRBD2 might be the D (7 bases). V lost 2 bases, J lost 5 bases, and 12 bases lay in between. The CDR3 loop spans 15 amino acids. Per the germline V gene, CDR1 is MNHEY and CDR2 is SMNVEV (reference sequence). This CDR3 reads CASSLIRGGTGELFF. The DNA of the CDR3 is TGTGCCAGCAGTTTAATCAGGGGAGGGACCGGGGAGCTGTTTTTT.

The rearrangement uses TRBV28 and TRBJ1-1; 9 bases align to TRBD1. V lost 5 bases and J lost 6; bases outside the gene matches: 10. The CDR3 extends over 15 amino acids. Germline lookup yields CDR1 MDHEN and CDR2 SYDVKM. The CDR3 bases are TGTGCCAGCAGTCATCCCCCCGGGACAGGGTCTGAAGCTTTCTTT. Translating gives CASSHPPGTGSEAFF.

This clone came up once. The chain couples TRBV2 to TRBJ1-2; D unclear. This CDR3 comprises 13 residues. The V end was cut by 2 bases, the J end by 5 bases, with 9 bases between. Per germline, CDR1 SNHLY and CDR2 FYNNEI. CDR3 in amino acids: CASSESGGYGYTF. The CDR3 DNA reads as TGTGCCAGCAGTGAATCGGGAGGATATGGCTACACCTTC.

This clone was recorded only once. The chain is built from TRBV5-4 and TRBJ1-2; no reliable D call. Trimming removed 1 base from V and 6 bases from J, with 13 bases in between. The germline CDR1 and CDR2 sequences are SGHNT and YYREEE (reference sequence). The CDR3 is made up of 14 amino acids. CDR3 amino acids: CASSLKTAFDGYTF. In DNA form, the CDR3 reads TGTGCCAGCAGCTTGAAAACAGCTTTTGATGGCTACACCTTC.

The V and J genes are TRBV5-4 and TRBJ2-6; tentative D call: TRBD2 (5 bases). Per germline, CDR1 SGHNT and CDR2 YYREEE (reference sequence). The CDR3 loop spans 15 amino acids. Trimming cost V 0 bases and J 1 base, with 5 bases left between them. In DNA form, the CDR3 reads TGTGCCAGCAGCTTGGGAGGGTCTGGGGCCAACGTCCTGACTTTC. It yields the protein CASSLGGSGANVLTF. Filled out from reference TRBV5-4 and TRBJ2-6, the complete variable domain reads ETGVTQSPTHLIKTRGQQVTLRCSSQSGHNTVSWYQQALGQGPQFIFQYYREEENGRGNFPPRFSGLQFPNYSSELNVNALELDDSALYLCASSLGGSGANVLTFGAGSRLTVL.

J is TRBJ2-3 and V is TRBV24-1; the D gene is possibly TRBD1 (6 bases). The V gene's germline CDR1 is KGHDR and CDR2 SFDVKD. Trimming pared 9 bases from V and 2 bases from J, leaving 14 bases between. CDR3 length: 14 residues. The CDR3 nucleotides are TGTGCCACCTCGGACGACAGGCTCACAGATACGCAGTATTTT. Translating gives CATSDDRLTDTQYF.

The rearrangement uses TRBV28 and TRBJ2-1, with D tentatively TRBD2 (5 bases). V gave up 6 bases and J gave up 6 bases, with 18 bases separating them. The CDR3 totals 15 residues. CDR1 and CDR2 (germline): MDHEN, SYDVKM. The CDR3 DNA sequence: TGTGCCAGCAGGGAAATCGGGGTTATGGCCAATGAGCAGTTCTTC. Its protein is CASREIGVMANEQFF.

J is TRBJ1-6 and V is TRBV19; D is possibly TRBD1 (5 bases). Per germline, CDR1 LNHDA and CDR2 SQIVND (reference sequence). The CDR3 consists of 13 residues. V lost 1 base, J lost 10 bases, and 8 bases lay in between. The CDR3 sequence is CASSIARESPLHF. The CDR3 nucleotides are TGTGCCAGTAGTATAGCCAGGGAATCACCCCTCCACTTT.

The chain joins TRBV5-1 to TRBJ1-6; possibly TRBD1 for D (5 bases). This CDR3 is 15 amino acids long. CDR1 and CDR2 (germline): SGHRS, YFSETQ. V lost 4 bases and J lost 10, with 18 bases in between. The CDR3 DNA reads as TGCGCCAGCAGCCCATCAGGCGGGGGGGGATCACCCCTCCACTTT. Protein sequence: CASSPSGGGGSPLHF. Combining the CDR3 with reference TRBV5-1 and TRBJ1-6 gives the whole variable domain KAGVTQTPRYLIKTRGQQVTLSCSPISGHRSVSWYQQTPGQGLQFLFEYFSETQRNKGNFPGRFSGRQFSNSRSEMNVSTLELGDSALYLCASSPSGGGGSPLHFGNGTRLTVT.